This T cell receptor beta chain was recorded in a study of cytomegalovirus exposure and HLA in healthy donors. Findings and limits, study-wide: The sole available immune exposure information was CMV serostatus. Reported results showed that the classifier diagnosed cytomegalovirus status with high specificity and sensitivity. An ancestry cluster, one associated with Asian ancestry, reportedly showed fewer N-insertions than the 666-donor mean in a later analysis.

Use of 60 Vbeta and 13 Jbeta primers characterized the PCR. Generated by immunoSEQ multiplex PCR, the TCRdb table keeps only in-frame clones and is missing some. Among around 240,000 clones listed, around 76% were seen once. With regard to this clone: Its cognate antigen is unknown.

The clonotype was recovered from a woman in her thirties or forties in good health and CMV-seropositive. The sequenced sample consisted of PBMCs.

Here the CDR3 DNA reads TGTGCCAGCAGTCTTCGATTACAGGGGTCTGGAAACATTCAGTACTTC. It specifies CASSLRLQGSGNIQYF. The chain links TRBV27 to TRBJ2-4; TRBD1 aligns across 7 bases. This CDR3 region has 16 residues. CDR1 is MNHEY and CDR2 is SMNVEV in the germline V gene (reference sequence). Trimming at V came to 5 bases and at J to 6 bases, leaving 13 bases not matched to a gene.